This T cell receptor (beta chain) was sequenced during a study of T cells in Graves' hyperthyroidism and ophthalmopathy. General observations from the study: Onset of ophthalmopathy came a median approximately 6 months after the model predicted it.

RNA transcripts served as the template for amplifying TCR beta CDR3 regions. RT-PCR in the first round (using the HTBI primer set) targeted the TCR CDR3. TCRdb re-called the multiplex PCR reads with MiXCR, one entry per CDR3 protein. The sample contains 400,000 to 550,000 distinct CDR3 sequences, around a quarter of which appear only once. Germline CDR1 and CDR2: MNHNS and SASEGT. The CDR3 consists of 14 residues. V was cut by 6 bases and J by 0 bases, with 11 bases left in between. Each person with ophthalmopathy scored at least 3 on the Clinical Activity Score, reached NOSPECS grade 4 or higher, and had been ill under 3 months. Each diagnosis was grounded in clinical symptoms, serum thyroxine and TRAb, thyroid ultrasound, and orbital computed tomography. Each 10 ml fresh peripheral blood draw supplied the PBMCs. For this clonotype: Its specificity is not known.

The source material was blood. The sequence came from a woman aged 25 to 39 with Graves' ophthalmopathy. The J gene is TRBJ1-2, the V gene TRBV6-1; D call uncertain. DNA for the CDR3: TGTGCCAGCAGGCAGGACCCAGCTAACTATGGCTACACCTTC. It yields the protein CASRQDPANYGYTF.